The clone carrying this T cell receptor (beta chain) was seen ten or more times. Its antigen is as yet unknown. Trimming stripped 4 bases from V and 2 bases from J, with 10 bases between. The CDR3 runs to 14 residues. Germline V gene lookup returns CDR1 LGHNA and CDR2 YSLEER. These data belong to a study of blood T cells in healthy people across ages. Overall study results and limits: Conclusively comparing naive with antigen-experienced cells was impossible with unsorted PBMCs.

Primers used in a second PCR of about 7 to 12 cycles were a sample-barcoded 5' primer and a J-beta primer mix. A single record per CDR3 protein comes from TCRdb applying MiXCR to the 5' RACE reads. In the table there are 1.5 million to 1.8 million distinct CDR3 sequences, 35% to 45% of which are singletons. The source is a woman aged 18-35 years in good health. The sample was blood. V and J are TRBV4-3 and TRBJ2-3; D gene unclear. The CDR3 DNA sequence: TGCGCCAGCAGCCCAATCCCCCACACAGATACGCAGTATTTT. Its protein is CASSPIPHTDTQYF.